This T cell receptor beta chain was sequenced for a study of T cells expressing NK-cell markers. TCRdb re-called the 5' RACE reads and gives one entry per CDR3 protein, without DNA. The sample totals 200,000 to 300,000 distinct CDR3 sequences; its top ten clones hold about 0.39%. This CDR3 has 16 residues. Germline-derived CDR1 and CDR2 are SGHDT and YYEEEE. The receptor was isolated from a man aged 18 to 29 in good health. Sequenced sample: blood T cells: a sorted CD56 or NKG2C T cell subset, CD4+ or CD8+ T cells, or bulk PBMC T cells (not recorded which). The gene calls are TRBV5-6 and TRBJ1-4; TCRdb picks TRBD1, but there is no DNA to check that call. The CDR3 loop reads CASSLTTGQTNEKLFF.